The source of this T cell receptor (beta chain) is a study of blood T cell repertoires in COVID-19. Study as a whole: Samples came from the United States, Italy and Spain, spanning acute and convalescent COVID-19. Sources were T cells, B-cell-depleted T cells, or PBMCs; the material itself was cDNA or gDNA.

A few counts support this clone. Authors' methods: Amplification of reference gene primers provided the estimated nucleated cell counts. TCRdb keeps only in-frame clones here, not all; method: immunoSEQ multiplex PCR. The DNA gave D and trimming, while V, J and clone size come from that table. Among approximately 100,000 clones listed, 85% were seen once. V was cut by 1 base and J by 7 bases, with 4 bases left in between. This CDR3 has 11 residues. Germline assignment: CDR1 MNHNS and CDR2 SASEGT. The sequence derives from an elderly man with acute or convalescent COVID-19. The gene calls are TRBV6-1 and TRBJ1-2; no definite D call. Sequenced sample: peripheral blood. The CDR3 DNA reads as TGTGCCAGCAGTGAAGTCGGTGGCTACACCTTC. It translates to CASSEVGGYTF.